The 23 T cell receptor beta chains below come from one sample, sequenced in a study of blood T cell repertoires in COVID-19. Only in-frame clones appear in the TCRdb table, and some are missing; sequencing was by immunoSEQ multiplex PCR. Of hundreds of thousands of clones listed, 75% to 85% are singletons. Sequenced material: peripheral blood. Receptors were obtained from a woman of 80 years or more with COVID-19, enrolled during active disease.

A remark on this clone: This CDR3 is also generated by other DNA sequences in the sample. V and J are TRBV2 and TRBJ2-2, with D possibly TRBD1 on 6 matching bases. Trimming took off 6 bases at V and 1 base at J, with 9 bases between the two ends. CDR3 length: 14 residues. Germline CDR1 SNHLY, CDR2 FYNNEI. The CDR3 DNA sequence: TGTGCCAGCAGGGAACAGGGGAACACCGGGGAGCTGTTTTTT. Translation gives CASREQGNTGELFF.

The chain links TRBV28 to TRBJ2-7; D is possibly TRBD1 (6 bases). This CDR3 spans 16 amino acids. Germline V gene sequence: CDR1 MDHEN, CDR2 SYDVKM. V was pared by 6 bases and J by 7 bases, with 25 bases between. The CDR3 protein is CASSPWAPVGGWEQYF. CDR3 DNA sequence: TGTGCCAGCAGCCCTTGGGCGCCGGTAGGGGGTTGGGAGCAGTACTTC.

The chain uses TRBV5-1 and TRBJ1-6, with TRBD1 identical over 10 bases. This CDR3 comprises 15 residues. V shed 5 bases and J 8 bases; nucleotides not matched to a gene: 7. Germline-derived CDR1 and CDR2 are SGHRS and YFSETQ. CDR3 sequence reads: CASSSRQGADSPLHF. In DNA form, the CDR3 reads TGCGCCAGCAGTTCACGACAGGGGGCTGATTCACCCCTCCACTTT.

This sequence joins TRBV14 and TRBJ1-1; 7 bases map to TRBD1. J was trimmed by 4 bases and V by 6 bases; bases with no gene match: 11. Germline V gene data show CDR1 as SGHDN and CDR2 as FVKESK. The CDR3 has 15 residues. CDR3: CASRKVTGVGTEAFF. The DNA for the CDR3 is TGTGCCAGCAGGAAGGTCACAGGGGTCGGCACTGAAGCTTTCTTT.

The genes are TRBV5-1 and TRBJ1-1; TRBD1 aligns across 7 bases. Unmatched junction bases numbered 10, after V lost 0 bases and J lost 14 bases. The germline V gene encodes CDR1 SGHRS and CDR2 YFSETQ. The CDR3 has 13 residues. Here the CDR3 reads CASSLGQGGVRFF. The CDR3 DNA follows: TGCGCCAGCAGCTTGGGACAGGGCGGGGTAAGATTCTTT.

This clone was observed once. The chain links TRBV13 to TRBJ2-3, with D possibly matching TRBD2 (6 bases). Germline-derived CDR1 and CDR2 are PRHDT and FYEKMQ (reference sequence). V was shortened by 5 bases and J by 2 bases, with 14 bases between the two germline ends. This CDR3 has 15 residues. The CDR3 DNA sequence: TGTGCCAGCAGCCTCACGGGCGGGATCACAGATACGCAGTATTTT. This translates into CASSLTGGITDTQYF.

V is TRBV30 and J is TRBJ1-6; no firm D call. The V gene lost 2 bases and the J gene lost 10 bases, with 15 bases spanning the gap. The CDR3 extends over 14 amino acids. CDR1 and CDR2 from the germline V gene are GTSNPN and SVGIG (reference sequence). CDR3 nucleotides: TGTGCCTGGAGTCGGGAGGTCCTTGGATCACCCCTCCACTTT. It encodes CAWSREVLGSPLHF.

The chain links TRBV7-3 to TRBJ1-1; no clear D. With 2 bases removed from V and 1 base from J, the gap between germline ends came to 5 bases. This CDR3 is built from 13 residues. From germline, CDR1 is SGHTA and CDR2 FQGTGA. CDR3 sequence (DNA): TGTGCCAGCAGCTTATCAGAGAACACTGAAGCTTTCTTT. Protein sequence: CASSLSENTEAFF.

CDR3: CASSFLQENSPLHF. CDR3 DNA: TGCGCCAGCAGCTTTTTACAGGAGAATTCACCCCTCCACTTT. The chain couples TRBV5-1 to TRBJ1-6, with a possible D match to TRBD1 (5 bases). This CDR3 is 14 amino acids long. Germline CDR1 and CDR2: SGHRS and YFSETQ. V lost 2 bases and J lost 7, with 10 bases in between. The full variable domain, in which reference TRBV5-1 and TRBJ1-6 provide the parts outside the CDR3, is KAGVTQTPRYLIKTRGQQVTLSCSPISGHRSVSWYQQTPGQGLQFLFEYFSETQRNKGNFPGRFSGRQFSNSRSEMNVSTLELGDSALYLCASSFLQENSPLHFGNGTRLTVT.

Only a few counts were recorded for this clone. The CDR3: CASSARVDSPLHF. The CDR3 DNA follows: TGTGCCAGCAGCGCCCGGGTGGATTCACCCCTCCACTTT. The J gene is TRBJ1-6, the V gene TRBV9; D gene uncertain. V shed 3 bases and J shed 8 bases, with 9 bases lying between them. The CDR3 has 13 amino acids. Germline V gene sequence: CDR1 SGDLS, CDR2 YYNGEE.

The CDR3 DNA is TGTGCCAGTAAGGCAGGGGGAACTGTTGGAAACACCATATATTTT. Protein: CASKAGGTVGNTIYF. The J gene is TRBJ1-3, the V gene TRBV19; 7 nucleotides line up with TRBD1. The CDR3 is made up of 15 amino acids. V shed 7 bases and J 3 bases; nucleotides not matched to a gene: 9. Germline assignment: CDR1 LNHDA and CDR2 SQIVND (reference sequence).

This clone was recorded once. The chain couples TRBV5-4 to TRBJ1-6; D gene uncertain. Trimming stripped 3 bases from V and 12 bases from J, with 22 bases between. Germline V gene lookup returns CDR1 SGHNT and CDR2 YYREEE (reference sequence). The CDR3 has 16 residues. The CDR3 nucleotides read TGTGCCAGCAGCTCCACTTTGAGTGTTGGAGGGAAACCCCTCCACTTT. Amino acids: CASSSTLSVGGKPLHF.

V usage is TRBV19 and J usage is TRBJ2-3, with D possibly TRBD1 on 6 matching bases. Per the germline V gene, CDR1 is LNHDA and CDR2 is SQIVND (reference sequence). Trimming took off 7 bases at V and 7 bases at J, with 12 bases between the two ends. The CDR3 has 12 amino acids. The CDR3 DNA sequence: TGTGCCAGTAAAGACAGGCTAAATACGCAGTATTTT. It codes for CASKDRLNTQYF.

J is TRBJ2-7 and V is TRBV2; 9 bases are a match to TRBD2. The CDR3 is 14 residues long. The V gene end was trimmed by 4 bases and the J gene end by 2 bases; junction bases not matched to a gene: 3. Germline assignment: CDR1 SNHLY and CDR2 FYNNEI. CDR3 loop: CASSVAGVAYEQYF. The CDR3 region has the DNA TGTGCCAGCAGTGTAGCGGGAGTGGCCTACGAGCAGTACTTC.

The chain is built from TRBV28 and TRBJ1-2; 9 nucleotides agree with TRBD1. The length of the CDR3 is 15 residues. J was trimmed by 7 bases and V by 6 bases; bases with no gene match: 12. In germline, CDR1 is MDHEN, CDR2 SYDVKM. The CDR3 DNA reads as TGTGCCAGCAGCCCGGGACAGGGAAGCCAGGGTGGCTACACCTTC. The encoded protein is CASSPGQGSQGGYTF.

The chain is built from TRBV7-8 and TRBJ2-7, with D perhaps matching TRBD1 (6 bases). There are 14 residues in the CDR3. Germline V lookup: CDR1 SGHVS, CDR2 FQNEAQ. V shed 2 bases and J shed 4 bases, with 12 bases lying between them. CDR3 residues: CASSLRQERYEQYF. The CDR3 DNA reads as TGTGCCAGCAGCTTAAGACAGGAAAGATACGAGCAGTACTTC.

This clone has a single count. The rearrangement uses TRBV19 and TRBJ1-5; 7 bases are shared with TRBD1. Germline CDR1 reads LNHDA; CDR2 reads SQIVND (reference sequence). Unmatched junction bases numbered 7, after V lost 11 bases and J lost 3 bases. The CDR3 consists of 13 residues. CDR3 DNA: TGTGCCTGCCGGACAGGCCCCAATCAGCCCCAGCATTTT. It translates to CACRTGPNQPQHF.

V is TRBV4-3 and J is TRBJ1-4; D is ambiguous. Germline assignment: CDR1 LGHNA and CDR2 YSLEER. Trimming pared 1 base from V and 3 bases from J, leaving 6 bases between. This CDR3 is 14 amino acids long. The DNA for the CDR3 is TGCGCCAGCAGCCAAGGGGCAGCTAATGAAAAACTGTTTTTT. Translated: CASSQGAANEKLFF.

The rearrangement uses TRBV9 and TRBJ1-1, with D uncertain. Germline-derived CDR1 and CDR2 are SGDLS and YYNGEE. Trimming left V 0 bases short and J 5 bases short, with 11 bases between. This CDR3 is built from 14 residues. CDR3 DNA sequence: TGTGCCAGCAGCGTAGCCGGTGTATTAACTGAAGCTTTCTTT. It translates to CASSVAGVLTEAFF.

This clone appeared a single time. The same CDR3 can be traced to other DNA sequences in this sample. The rearrangement joins TRBV6-5 to TRBJ1-1; no definite D call. The CDR3 contains 13 residues. Deletions cut 0 bases from V and 5 bases from J, with 7 bases between. Germline V lookup: CDR1 MNHEY, CDR2 SVGAGI. In DNA form, the CDR3 reads TGTGCCAGCAGTTACTCTGGAGCGACTGAAGCTTTCTTT. Its translation: CASSYSGATEAFF.

CDR3 region: CASSFGTALGEQYF. CDR3 DNA: TGCGCCAGCAGCTTCGGGACAGCCCTCGGGGAGCAGTACTTC. The V and J genes are TRBV5-1 and TRBJ2-7; 7 bases fit TRBD1. The V segment lost 2 bases and the J segment 7 bases; nucleotides outside the gene matches: 9. This CDR3 spans 14 amino acids. Germline V CDR1 and CDR2: SGHRS, YFSETQ.

V usage is TRBV19 and J usage is TRBJ1-3; no definite D call. Germline V CDR1 and CDR2: LNHDA, SQIVND (reference sequence). The CDR3 loop spans 15 amino acids. V lost 6 bases to trimming and J lost 0 bases, with 12 bases between them. The CDR3: CASRRQPYSGNTIYF. DNA for the CDR3: TGTGCCAGTAGGAGGCAGCCGTACTCTGGAAACACCATATATTTT.

This sequence joins TRBV19 and TRBJ2-1, with 12 bases aligning to TRBD2. Germline V gene sequence: CDR1 LNHDA, CDR2 SQIVND (reference sequence). V was pared by 4 bases and J by 4 bases, with 8 bases of the junction left unmatched. This CDR3 region has 17 residues. The CDR3 bases are TGTGCCAGTAGTAGGCGGCTAGCGGGAGGGCCATACAATGAGCAGTTCTTC. Residues: CASSRRLAGGPYNEQFF.